A selection of T cell receptor beta chains follows, all from one sample in a study of identifying expanded T cells in peripheral blood. Clones were sequenced by immunoSEQ multiplex PCR, and TCRdb holds only the in-frame ones, with some missing. The sample includes around 94,000 clones, approximately 90% of them seen just once. Input material: blood. These receptors originate from a person aged 18-70 years in good health. The CDR3 runs from the conserved cysteine through the conserved F or W. Only some rows state a clone size, as once, few, many or a class for expanded clones.

>TRBV7-9|.|TRBJ2-5
CASSLGAAGQETQYF
>TRBV7-2|.|TRBJ2-3
CASSFHTRGTSDTQYF
>TRBV28|.|TRBJ1-4
CATTDSTNEKLFF
>TRBV7-9|few|TRBJ1-2
CASSLADRERGGYTF
>TRBV4-1|.|TRBJ2-2
CASSQGEARVGAGELFF
>TRBV5-6|.|TRBJ2-5
CASSLVWAGETQYF
>TRBV19|.|TRBJ1-2
CASSIPGDNYGYTF
>TRBV19|.|TRBJ1-2
CASLTPGQGAYGYTF
>TRBV28|few|TRBJ1-5
CASSPGTGGSGQPQHF
>TRBV5-1|.|TRBJ2-7
CASSLGTPSYEQYF
>TRBV7-2|.|TRBJ1-2
CASSLDFGADGYGYTF
>TRBV19|.|TRBJ2-5
CASRGYRVETQYF
>TRBV14|.|TRBJ2-5
CASSQSGRGSETQYF
>TRBV7-6|.|TRBJ1-6
CASSPGQGGYSPLHF
>TRBV4-1|.|TRBJ2-1
CASSQALAGDYNEQFF
>TRBV19|.|TRBJ2-5
CASSTMTGGETQYF
>TRBV6-1|.|TRBJ1-5
CASSARRGGGLQPQHF
>TRBV9|.|TRBJ2-5
CASSETSGGPHWGETQYF
>TRBV5-1|.|TRBJ1-1
CASSLEQNTEAFF
>TRBV30|.|TRBJ1-2
CAWSDPPRGGYTF
>TRBV7-2|.|TRBJ1-2
CASSFLQGRDGYTF
>TRBV5-1|.|TRBJ2-5
CASSILSGIQYF
>TRBV27|once|TRBJ2-3
CASSSSLLADTQYF
>TRBV23-1|.|TRBJ1-1
CASSRQGEDTEAFF
>TRBV19|.|TRBJ1-1
CASIPVRGLTEAFF
>TRBV10-3|.|TRBJ2-1
CAISRPGASESGSEQFF
>TRBV15|.|TRBJ2-1
CATSRDLANEQFF
>TRBV18|once|TRBJ2-1
CASSHPVTGTSAYNEQFF
>TRBV18|.|TRBJ2-7
CASSRRTADYEQYF
>TRBV19|.|TRBJ2-7
CASSIYTGVSYEQYF
>TRBV7-6|.|TRBJ2-7
CASSLLAGRGEQYF
>TRBV5-4|.|TRBJ1-5
CASSLGGGQGPNQPQHF
>TRBV27|few|TRBJ1-5
CASSLLGPEPQHF
>TRBV6-5|.|TRBJ2-5
CASKEQAGASGTQYF
>TRBV5-1|.|TRBJ1-4
CASSLGTSGLEKLFF
>TRBV11-1|once|TRBJ2-5
CASSGVGETQYF
>TRBV7-9|.|TRBJ2-7
CASSPGQGYEQYF
>TRBV5-6|.|TRBJ1-4
CASSSTGTGNEKLFF
>TRBV7-9|.|TRBJ2-7
CASSVGTGSSYEQYF
>TRBV5-1|.|TRBJ1-2
CASSLAQGDGYTF
>TRBV9|.|TRBJ2-2
CASSVQWGLEVTGELFF
>TRBV11-2|.|TRBJ2-4
CASSPGGGFKNIQYF
>TRBV28|.|TRBJ1-5
CASSFGGSNQPQHF
>TRBV18|.|TRBJ1-2
CASSGQGDYGYTF
>TRBV6-1|.|TRBJ2-1
CASSGDGDEQFF
>TRBV28|.|TRBJ2-5
CASIIAAGETQYF
>TRBV18|.|TRBJ2-7
CASSPPWTDYEQYF
>TRBV5-1|.|TRBJ2-7
CASSSGTWGYEQYF
>TRBV7-9|few|TRBJ1-3
CASSLPGDTIYF
>TRBV5-1|.|TRBJ2-7
CASSPRGRLRYEQYF
>TRBV19|.|TRBJ1-3
CASSTSRKENTIYF
>TRBV27|once|TRBJ2-7
CASSLGRGVGYEQYF
>TRBV7-2|.|TRBJ1-5
CASSPQGLNQPQHF
>TRBV19|few|TRBJ1-5
CASRTGPGPQHF
>TRBV5-1|.|TRBJ1-5
CASSGSSGTGSRRSNQPQHF
>TRBV4-2|.|TRBJ1-2
CASSQSGEGPRGGYTF
>TRBV19|.|TRBJ2-5
CASSMGLAGLRETQYF